What follows is one T cell receptor beta chain and its context. In the authors' methods: Scientists estimated how many nucleated cells there were by amplifying reference gene primers. Profiling relied on immunoSEQ multiplex PCR, and the TCRdb table lists in-frame clones only, not all of them. V and J calls plus clone size are reproduced from that table; the DNA served to infer D and trimming. This table holds roughly 190,000 clones, roughly 91% found once. The data stem from a study of blood T cell repertoires in COVID-19. Study at large: Samples came from the United States, Italy and Spain, spanning acute and convalescent COVID-19. PBMCs, B-cell-depleted T cells, or T cells were the source of the cDNA or gDNA that made up the material.

The V gene's germline CDR1 is SQVTM and CDR2 ANQGSEA. This CDR3 is built from 16 residues. Trimming removed 3 bases from V and 2 bases from J; junction bases left unmatched: 9. Sequenced sample: peripheral blood. The source of this sequence is a human donor in a cohort sampled during active COVID-19. The chain carries TRBV29-1 and TRBJ1-2; TRBD1 agrees at 10 bases. CDR3 sequence (DNA): TGCAGCGTTGACAGGATTACGGGACAGGGGAACTATGGCTACACCTTC. This gives the protein CSVDRITGQGNYGYTF.